A single sample gave rise to the 10 T cell receptor beta chains below, sequenced in a study of CD8 T cells in ankylosing spondylitis. TCRdb fed the 5' RACE reads into MiXCR, producing one record per CDR3 protein. Of approximately 42,000 distinct CDR3 sequences in the sample, about 4.2% are singletons; the top ten hold roughly 4%. The sample comprised blood, either unsorted or a sorted T cell fraction (not recorded which). Every receptor here comes from a female donor with ankylosing spondylitis or in good health (not recorded which).

This clonotype was seen repeatedly, ten times or more. The CDR3 region is CASSVPGLEGEQFF. The CDR3 DNA sequence: TGTGCCAGCAGCGTTCCGGGACTAGAGGGTGAGCAGTTCTTC. V and J are TRBV9 and TRBJ2-1; 8 bases align to TRBD2. Germline lookup yields CDR1 SGDLS and CDR2 YYNGEE. The CDR3 runs to 14 residues. The V segment lost 2 bases and the J segment 9 bases; nucleotides outside the gene matches: 7. Variable domain in full (rest from reference TRBV9 and TRBJ2-1): DSGVTQTPKHLITATGQRVTLRCSPRSGDLSVYWYQQSLDQGLQFLIQYYNGEERAKGNILERFSAQQFPDLHSELNLSSLELGDSALYFCASSVPGLEGEQFFGPGTRLTVL.

This clonotype occurred many times. The chain has TRBV9 and TRBJ1-2; 9 bases agree with TRBD1. The V gene's germline CDR1 is SGDLS and CDR2 YYNGEE. CDR3 size: 15 residues. V shed 3 bases, J shed 5 bases, and the junction held 8 bases outside the gene matches. CDR3 sequence reads: CASSARDREGYGYTF. In DNA, the CDR3 is TGTGCCAGCAGCGCCCGGGACAGGGAAGGGTATGGCTACACCTTC. The variable domain in full, with the rest retrieved from reference TRBV9 and TRBJ1-2, is DSGVTQTPKHLITATGQRVTLRCSPRSGDLSVYWYQQSLDQGLQFLIQYYNGEERAKGNILERFSAQQFPDLHSELNLSSLELGDSALYFCASSARDREGYGYTFGSGTRLTVV.

The rearrangement joins TRBV9 to TRBJ1-1, with TRBD1 matching over 7 bases. The CDR3 runs to 15 residues. The V gene's germline CDR1 is SGDLS and CDR2 YYNGEE. The V segment lost 2 bases and the J segment 1 base; nucleotides outside the gene matches: 5. The chain's CDR3 is CASSVSGQPNTEAFF. CDR3 coding DNA: TGTGCCAGCAGCGTTTCGGGACAGCCGAACACTGAAGCTTTCTTT.

Ten or more counts support this clonotype. V usage is TRBV9 and J usage is TRBJ1-6, with TRBD1 matching over 7 bases. CDR3 length: 18 residues. Germline V gives CDR1 SGDLS, CDR2 YYNGEE. V was clipped by 0 bases and J by 2 bases; unmatched bases: 8. The CDR3 DNA sequence: TGTGCCAGCAGCGTAGATACTTCGACAGGGACCTATAATTCACCCCTCCACTTT. Protein sequence: CASSVDTSTGTYNSPLHF. Full variable domain (missing parts from reference TRBV9 and TRBJ1-6): DSGVTQTPKHLITATGQRVTLRCSPRSGDLSVYWYQQSLDQGLQFLIQYYNGEERAKGNILERFSAQQFPDLHSELNLSSLELGDSALYFCASSVDTSTGTYNSPLHFGNGTRLTVT.

This clonotype was seen many times. J is TRBJ1-1 and V is TRBV9; 8 bases map to TRBD1. The CDR3 covers 15 residues. The germline CDR1 and CDR2 sequences are SGDLS and YYNGEE. Trimming at V came to 3 bases and at J to 4 bases, leaving 8 bases not matched to a gene. CDR3 sequence (DNA): TGTGCCAGCAGCGCGGGACAGGCGGGAAGCACTGAAGCTTTCTTT. This encodes CASSAGQAGSTEAFF.

This clonotype was counted ten times or more. This chain uses TRBV9 with TRBJ1-1; unclear D gene. Trimming removed 3 bases at V and 1 base at J, with 16 bases between. In germline, CDR1 is SGDLS, CDR2 YYNGEE. The CDR3 runs 16 residues. CDR3 sequence: CASSDRRGRANTEAFF. CDR3 in DNA: TGTGCCAGCAGCGATAGGCGAGGGAGGGCGAACACTGAAGCTTTCTTT.

This clonotype has ten or more counts. The chain links TRBV9 to TRBJ2-1, with D unclear. The V and J ends lost 3 bases and 8 bases respectively, with 12 bases between them. From germline, CDR1 is SGDLS and CDR2 YYNGEE. The CDR3 length is 13 residues. The CDR3 reads CASSASQVHEQFF. The CDR3 region has the DNA TGTGCCAGCAGCGCTAGTCAGGTCCATGAGCAGTTCTTC.

This clonotype was counted at least ten times. CDR3 residues: CASNTAGAGEFTGELFF. CDR3 DNA: TGTGCCAGCAACACCGCGGGGGCGGGGGAATTCACCGGGGAGCTGTTTTTT. The chain recombines TRBV9 with TRBJ2-2; possible D gene TRBD2, 7 bases. The CDR3 runs 17 residues. Trimming took 6 bases from V and 4 from J, leaving 22 bases between them. The V gene's germline CDR1 is SGDLS and CDR2 YYNGEE.

This clonotype was recorded at least ten times. The chain is built from TRBV9 and TRBJ2-2; TRBD2 matches at 9 bases. The germline V gene has CDR1 SGDLS and CDR2 YYNGEE. This CDR3 comprises 16 residues. The ends lost 3 bases at V and 1 base at J; junction bases unmatched: 4. CDR3 sequence reads: CASSATSGVNTGELFF. The CDR3 DNA reads TGTGCCAGCAGCGCGACTAGCGGAGTGAACACCGGGGAGCTGTTTTTT.

This clonotype was seen ten or more times. The chain carries TRBV9 and TRBJ1-2; no reliable D call. The V and J ends lost 2 bases and 0 bases respectively, with 11 bases between them. The CDR3 covers 15 residues. The germline gives CDR1 SGDLS, CDR2 YYNGEE. The CDR3 nucleotides read TGTGCCAGCAGCGTTGGACGCCAAGCTAACTATGGCTACACCTTC. Residues: CASSVGRQANYGYTF.